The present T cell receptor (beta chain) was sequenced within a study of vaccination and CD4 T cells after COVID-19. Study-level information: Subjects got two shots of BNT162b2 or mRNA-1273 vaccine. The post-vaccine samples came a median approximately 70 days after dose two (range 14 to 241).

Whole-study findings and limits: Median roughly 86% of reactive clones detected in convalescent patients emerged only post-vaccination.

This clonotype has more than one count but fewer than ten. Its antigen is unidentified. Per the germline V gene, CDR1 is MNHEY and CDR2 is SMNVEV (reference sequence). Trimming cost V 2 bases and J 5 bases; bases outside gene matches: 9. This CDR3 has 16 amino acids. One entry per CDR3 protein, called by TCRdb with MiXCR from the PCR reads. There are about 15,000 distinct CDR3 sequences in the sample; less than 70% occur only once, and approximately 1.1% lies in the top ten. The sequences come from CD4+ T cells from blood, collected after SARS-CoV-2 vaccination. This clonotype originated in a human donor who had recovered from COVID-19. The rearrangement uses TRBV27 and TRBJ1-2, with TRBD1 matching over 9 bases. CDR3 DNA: TGTGCCAGCAGTTTAGTCGGAACAGGGGGCGGGTATGGCTACACCTTC. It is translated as CASSLVGTGGGYGYTF.